The 18 T cell receptor beta chains in this list originate from one sample, sequenced in a study of shared clonotypes between healthy human individuals. The table came from immunoSEQ multiplex PCR; TCRdb's copy has only in-frame clones and leaves some out. The repertoire holds about 1 million clones, with 65% to 80% as singletons. Source material: memory CD4+ T cells sorted from blood. Subset described: CD45RA-negative fraction. These receptors were obtained from a man aged 18 to 30 in good health.

The V and J genes are TRBV5-4 and TRBJ2-2, with D possibly called TRBD1 or TRBD2 (6 bases each). The CDR3 covers 15 residues. Between the trimmed V and J ends, which lost 1 base and 7 bases, there was a span of 14 bases. The germline gives CDR1 SGHNT, CDR2 YYREEE (reference sequence). Here the CDR3 DNA reads TGTGCCAGCAGCTTGAGGGGGGCGGTCGGCGGGGAGCTGTTTTTT. Translating gives CASSLRGAVGGELFF. Using reference TRBV5-4 and TRBJ2-2 for the parts outside the CDR3, the full variable domain is ETGVTQSPTHLIKTRGQQVTLRCSSQSGHNTVSWYQQALGQGPQFIFQYYREEENGRGNFPPRFSGLQFPNYSSELNVNALELDDSALYLCASSLRGAVGGELFFGEGSRLTVL.

The genes are TRBV9 and TRBJ1-6; unclear D gene. Germline loops: CDR1 SGDLS, CDR2 YYNGEE. The V end lost 0 bases, the J end lost 10 bases, and 5 bases lay between the germline ends. This CDR3 contains 12 residues. The CDR3 is CASSVGGSPLHF. The DNA for the CDR3 is TGTGCCAGCAGCGTAGGGGGATCACCCCTCCACTTT. Full variable domain (rest looked up from reference TRBV9 and TRBJ1-6): DSGVTQTPKHLITATGQRVTLRCSPRSGDLSVYWYQQSLDQGLQFLIQYYNGEERAKGNILERFSAQQFPDLHSELNLSSLELGDSALYFCASSVGGSPLHFGNGTRLTVT.

This clone has at least ten counts. This chain connects TRBV7-3 to TRBJ2-1, with TRBD1 identical over 8 bases. The CDR3 consists of 15 residues. CDR1 is SGHTA, CDR2 FQGTGA, per germline. V dropped 3 bases and J dropped 7; count of bases not matched to a gene: 8. The CDR3 reads CASSFSGGSNNEQFF. CDR3 coding DNA: TGTGCCAGCAGCTTTTCAGGGGGCAGTAATAATGAGCAGTTCTTC.

V and J are TRBV7-2 and TRBJ1-4; perhaps TRBD1 as D (5 bases). The CDR3 length is 13 residues. The germline CDR1 and CDR2 sequences are SGHTA and FQGNSA. Trimming removed 5 bases at V and 6 bases at J, with 10 bases between. For the CDR3, the DNA is TGTGCCAGCAGCGGGGGACTTGATGAAAAACTGTTTTTT. It yields the protein CASSGGLDEKLFF.

The chain recombines TRBV19 with TRBJ2-5; possible D gene TRBD2, 6 bases. CDR1 and CDR2 from the germline V gene are LNHDA and SQIVND (reference sequence). CDR3 length: 14 residues. V was trimmed by 7 bases and J by 5 bases, leaving 17 bases between them. The CDR3 nucleotides are TGTGCCAGTACCCCGGGGTCGGGGGAGGAGACCCAGTACTTC. This gives the protein CASTPGSGEETQYF.

This clone was observed a single time. The V and J genes are TRBV28 and TRBJ1-3, with TRBD1 matching 8 bases. CDR1 is MDHEN, CDR2 SYDVKM, per germline. The CDR3 contains 15 residues. V shed 5 bases, J shed 2 bases, and the junction held 5 bases outside the gene matches. CDR3 nucleotides: TGTGCCAGCAGTGAGGCAGGGGGCGCTGGAAACACCATATATTTT. Protein product: CASSEAGGAGNTIYF. Supplemented by reference TRBV28 and TRBJ1-3, the full variable domain reads DVKVTQSSRYLVKRTGEKVFLECVQDMDHENMFWYRQDPGLGLRLIYFSYDVKMKEKGDIPEGYSVSREKKERFSLILESASTNQTSMYLCASSEAGGAGNTIYFGEGSWLTVV.

V and J are TRBV7-2 and TRBJ2-2; 7 bases match TRBD2. V lost 6 bases to trimming and J lost 6 bases; unmatched junction nucleotides: 4. Germline V CDR1 and CDR2: SGHTA, FQGNSA. The CDR3 loop spans 13 amino acids. CDR3 amino acids: CASSKTSPGELFF. The DNA for the CDR3 is TGTGCCAGCAGTAAGACTAGCCCCGGGGAGCTGTTTTTT.

The rearrangement joins TRBV9 to TRBJ1-1, with 7 bases identical to TRBD1. The germline CDR1 and CDR2 sequences are SGDLS and YYNGEE. The CDR3 extends over 13 amino acids. The ends lost 0 bases at V and 11 bases at J; junction bases unmatched: 7. The CDR3 sequence: CASSVDTGDTAFF. In DNA, the CDR3 is TGTGCCAGCAGCGTAGATACAGGGGATACGGCTTTCTTT.

The chain joins TRBV7-9 to TRBJ2-7; 8 bases match TRBD1. V shed 4 bases, J shed 5 bases, and the junction held 10 bases outside the gene matches. Germline assignment: CDR1 SEHNR and CDR2 FQNEAQ (reference sequence). There are 15 residues in the CDR3. The CDR3: CASSSGQAISDEQYF. The CDR3 coding sequence is TGTGCCAGCAGCTCGGGACAGGCCATTTCAGACGAGCAGTACTTC. Drawing the rest from reference TRBV7-9 and TRBJ2-7, the complete variable domain is DTGVSQNPRHKITKRGQNVTFRCDPISEHNRLYWYRQTLGQGPEFLTYFQNEAQLEKSRLLSDRFSAERPKGSFSTLEIQRTEQGDSAMYLCASSSGQAISDEQYFGPGTRLTVT.

The chain joins TRBV30 to TRBJ2-7; D not resolved. The CDR3 runs to 15 residues. Germline V lookup: CDR1 GTSNPN, CDR2 SVGIG (reference sequence). Trimming removed 0 bases at V and 2 bases at J, with 14 bases between. CDR3 protein: CAWSVTPISPYEQYF. CDR3 DNA sequence: TGTGCCTGGAGTGTAACCCCCATTAGCCCCTACGAGCAGTACTTC.

The chain recombines TRBV7-6 with TRBJ2-5; no firm D call. CDR1 and CDR2 from the germline V gene are SGHVS and FNYEAQ. The V and J ends lost 3 bases and 9 bases respectively, with 8 bases between them. The CDR3 is 11 residues long. The CDR3 DNA sequence: TGTGCCAGCAGCTTGGAAGCCTCCCAGTACTTC. Protein product: CASSLEASQYF.

V and J are TRBV5-1 and TRBJ2-3, with 7 bases fitting TRBD2. The CDR3 has 14 residues. CDR1 and CDR2 from the germline V gene are SGHRS and YFSETQ. V trimming: 4 bases; J trimming: 6 bases; junction bases outside the gene matches: 8. CDR3 residues: CASSRRELADTQYF. Written as DNA, the CDR3 is TGCGCCAGCAGCCGGCGGGAGTTGGCGGATACGCAGTATTTT.

This chain links TRBV7-9 with TRBJ2-1; weak D call: TRBD2 (6 bases). This CDR3 contains 14 residues. V shed 5 bases and J shed 0 bases, with 8 bases lying between them. Per the germline V gene, CDR1 is SEHNR and CDR2 is FQNEAQ (reference sequence). The CDR3 protein is CASSRGSSYNEQFF. The CDR3 DNA follows: TGTGCCAGCAGCCGGGGGAGCTCCTACAATGAGCAGTTCTTC.

This CDR3 is CASQTLPGGQAMGETQYF. CDR3 sequence (DNA): TGCGCCAGCCAGACACTCCCGGGGGGACAGGCGATGGGAGAGACCCAGTACTTC. The V and J genes are TRBV5-1 and TRBJ2-5; D might be TRBD1 (8 bases). The length of the CDR3 is 18 residues. Germline CDR1 reads SGHRS; CDR2 reads YFSETQ. The V gene lost 7 bases and the J gene lost 4 bases, with 29 bases spanning the gap.

The chain uses TRBV11-3 and TRBJ2-7, with 7 bases that match TRBD1. With V trimmed by 1 base and J by 6 bases, 6 bases remained unmatched. The CDR3 length is 14 residues. Germline V lookup: CDR1 SGHNT, CDR2 YENEEA. CDR3 in amino acids: CASSLGPEGAEQYF. The CDR3 nucleotides are TGTGCCAGCAGCTTAGGGCCTGAGGGGGCCGAGCAGTACTTC.

In regard to this clone: The identical CDR3 is also encoded by other nucleotide sequences in the sample. This rearrangement joins TRBV5-1 to TRBJ1-3; 8 bases fit TRBD1. Germline trimming cut 4 bases from V and 4 bases from J; bases unmatched to any gene: 4. This CDR3 is built from 14 residues. Per the germline V gene, CDR1 is SGHRS and CDR2 is YFSETQ. CDR3 in amino acids: CASSPTGEGNTIYF. DNA for the CDR3: TGCGCCAGCAGCCCGACAGGGGAAGGAAACACCATATATTTT.

The chain couples TRBV11-2 to TRBJ2-1; D unresolved. CDR1 is SGHAT, CDR2 FQNNGV, per germline. The CDR3 covers 14 residues. Trimming removed 1 base from V and 6 bases from J, with 10 bases in between. The CDR3 spells CASSLGGPSNEQFF. DNA for the CDR3: TGTGCCAGCAGCTTAGGGGGTCCCTCCAATGAGCAGTTCTTC.

The chain recombines TRBV28 with TRBJ1-6, with D unresolved. This CDR3 has 15 residues. V was cut by 8 bases and J by 2 bases, with 13 bases left in between. Germline V gene data show CDR1 as MDHEN and CDR2 as SYDVKM. The CDR3 protein is CASRDSRAYNSPLHF. In nucleotides, the CDR3 is TGTGCCAGCCGCGACTCGAGGGCCTATAATTCACCCCTCCACTTT. Drawing the rest from reference TRBV28 and TRBJ1-6, the complete variable domain is DVKVTQSSRYLVKRTGEKVFLECVQDMDHENMFWYRQDPGLGLRLIYFSYDVKMKEKGDIPEGYSVSREKKERFSLILESASTNQTSMYLCASRDSRAYNSPLHFGNGTRLTVT.